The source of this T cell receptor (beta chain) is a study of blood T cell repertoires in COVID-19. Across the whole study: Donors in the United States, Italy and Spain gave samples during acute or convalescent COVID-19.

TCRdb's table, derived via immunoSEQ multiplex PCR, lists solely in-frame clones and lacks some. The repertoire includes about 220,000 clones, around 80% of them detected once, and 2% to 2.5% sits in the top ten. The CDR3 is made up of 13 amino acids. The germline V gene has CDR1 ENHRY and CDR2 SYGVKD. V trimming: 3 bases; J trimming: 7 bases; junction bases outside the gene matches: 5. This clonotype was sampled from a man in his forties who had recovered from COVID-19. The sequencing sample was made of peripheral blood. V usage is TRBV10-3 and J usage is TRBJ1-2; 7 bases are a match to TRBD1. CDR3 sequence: CAISDNRGGGYTF. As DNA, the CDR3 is TGTGCCATCAGTGACAACAGGGGAGGTGGCTACACCTTC.